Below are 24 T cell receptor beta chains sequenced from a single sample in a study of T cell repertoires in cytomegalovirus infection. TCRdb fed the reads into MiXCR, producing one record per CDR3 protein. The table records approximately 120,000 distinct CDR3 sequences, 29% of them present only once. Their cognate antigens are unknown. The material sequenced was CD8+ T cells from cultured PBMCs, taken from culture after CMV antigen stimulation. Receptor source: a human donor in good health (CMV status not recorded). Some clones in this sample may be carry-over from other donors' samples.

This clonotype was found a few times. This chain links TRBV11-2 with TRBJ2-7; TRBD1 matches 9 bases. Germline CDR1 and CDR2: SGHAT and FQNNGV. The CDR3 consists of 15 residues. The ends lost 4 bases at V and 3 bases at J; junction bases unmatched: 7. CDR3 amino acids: CASSWGGTGSYEQYF. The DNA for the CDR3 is TGTGCCAGCAGCTGGGGGGGGACAGGGAGCTACGAGCAGTACTTC.

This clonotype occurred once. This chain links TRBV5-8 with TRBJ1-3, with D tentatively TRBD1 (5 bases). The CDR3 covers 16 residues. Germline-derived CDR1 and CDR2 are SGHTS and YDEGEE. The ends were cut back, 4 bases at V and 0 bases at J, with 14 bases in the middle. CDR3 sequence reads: CASSPGPISSGNTIYF. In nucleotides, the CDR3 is TGTGCCAGCAGCCCGGGACCGATAAGCTCTGGAAACACCATATATTTT.

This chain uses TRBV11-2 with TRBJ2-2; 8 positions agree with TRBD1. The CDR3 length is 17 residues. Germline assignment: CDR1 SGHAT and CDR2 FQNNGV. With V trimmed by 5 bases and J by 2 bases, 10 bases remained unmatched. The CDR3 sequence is CASSIRGLFENTGELFF. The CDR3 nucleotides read TGTGCCAGCAGCATCAGGGGGCTTTTCGAAAACACCGGGGAGCTGTTTTTT.

Here the CDR3 DNA reads TGTGCCAGCAGCCCCCGGGGCAGCGCGAACACCGGGGAGCTGTTTTTT. Its protein product is CASSPRGSANTGELFF. This chain connects TRBV3-1 to TRBJ2-2, with D perhaps TRBD1 or TRBD2 (5 bases each). With 4 bases removed from V and 0 bases from J, the gap between germline ends came to 12 bases. The CDR3 covers 16 residues. In germline, CDR1 is LGHDT, CDR2 YNNKEL (reference sequence).

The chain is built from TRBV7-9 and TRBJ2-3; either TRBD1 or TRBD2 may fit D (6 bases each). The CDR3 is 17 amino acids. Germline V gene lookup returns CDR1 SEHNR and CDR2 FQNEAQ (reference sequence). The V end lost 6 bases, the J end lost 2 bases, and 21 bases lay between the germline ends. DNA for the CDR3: TGTGCCAGCAGGGGGGCTCTTCGGCGGGGCCCCACAGATACGCAGTATTTT. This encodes CASRGALRRGPTDTQYF.

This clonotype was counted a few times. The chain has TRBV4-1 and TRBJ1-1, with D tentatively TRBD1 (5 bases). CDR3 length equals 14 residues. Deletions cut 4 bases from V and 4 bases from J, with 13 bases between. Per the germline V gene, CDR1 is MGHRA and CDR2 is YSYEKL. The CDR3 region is CASSLGDGGTEAFF. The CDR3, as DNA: TGCGCCAGCAGCCTCGGCGACGGGGGCACTGAAGCTTTCTTT.

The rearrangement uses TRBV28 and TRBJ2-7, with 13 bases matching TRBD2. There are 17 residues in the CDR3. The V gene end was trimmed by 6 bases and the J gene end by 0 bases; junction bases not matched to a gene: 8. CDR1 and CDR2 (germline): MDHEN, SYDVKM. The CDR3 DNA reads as TGTGCCAGCAGCGAGACGGGACTAGCGGGGTCCTCCTACGAGCAGTACTTC. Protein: CASSETGLAGSSYEQYF.

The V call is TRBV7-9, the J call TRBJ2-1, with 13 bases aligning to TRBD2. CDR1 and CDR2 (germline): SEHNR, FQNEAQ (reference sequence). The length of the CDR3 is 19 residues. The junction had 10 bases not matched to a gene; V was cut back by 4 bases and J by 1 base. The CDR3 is CASSWSVTSGGRSYNEQFF. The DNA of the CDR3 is TGTGCCAGCAGCTGGAGTGTGACTAGCGGGGGGCGGTCCTACAATGAGCAGTTCTTC.

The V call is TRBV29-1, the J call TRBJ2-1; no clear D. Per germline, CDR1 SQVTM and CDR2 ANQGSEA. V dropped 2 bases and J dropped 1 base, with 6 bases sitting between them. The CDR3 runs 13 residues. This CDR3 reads CSVETVSYNEQFF. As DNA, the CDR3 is TGCAGCGTTGAAACCGTTTCCTACAATGAGCAGTTCTTC.

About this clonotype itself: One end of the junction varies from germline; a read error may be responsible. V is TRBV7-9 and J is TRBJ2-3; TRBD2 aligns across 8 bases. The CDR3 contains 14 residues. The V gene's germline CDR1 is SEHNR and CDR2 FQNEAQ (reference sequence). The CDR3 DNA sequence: TGTGCCAGCCACGCGGGGGGCAGCAAAGATACGCAGTATTTT. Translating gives CASHAGGSKDTQYF.

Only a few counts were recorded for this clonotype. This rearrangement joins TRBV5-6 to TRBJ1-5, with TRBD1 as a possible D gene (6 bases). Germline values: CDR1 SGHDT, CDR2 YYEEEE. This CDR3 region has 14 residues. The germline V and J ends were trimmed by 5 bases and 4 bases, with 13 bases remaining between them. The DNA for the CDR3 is TGTGCCAGCAGTGACGGGACACCTAATCAGCCCCAGCATTTT. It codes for CASSDGTPNQPQHF.

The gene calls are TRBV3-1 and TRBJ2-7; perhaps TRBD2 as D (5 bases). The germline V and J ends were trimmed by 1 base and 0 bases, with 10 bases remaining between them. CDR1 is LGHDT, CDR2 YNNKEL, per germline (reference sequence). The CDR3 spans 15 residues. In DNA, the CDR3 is TGTGCCAGCAGCCAAGTTTCCGGGAACTCCTACGAGCAGTACTTC. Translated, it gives CASSQVSGNSYEQYF.

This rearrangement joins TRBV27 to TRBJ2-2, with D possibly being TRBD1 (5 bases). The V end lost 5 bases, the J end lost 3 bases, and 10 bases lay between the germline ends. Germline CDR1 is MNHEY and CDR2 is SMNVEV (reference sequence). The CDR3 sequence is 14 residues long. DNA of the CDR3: TGTGCCAGCAGTCTTAGACAGTACACCGGGGAGCTGTTTTTT. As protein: CASSLRQYTGELFF.

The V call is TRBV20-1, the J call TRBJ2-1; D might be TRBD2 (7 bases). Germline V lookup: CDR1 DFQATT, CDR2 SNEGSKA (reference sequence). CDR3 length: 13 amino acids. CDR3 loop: CSRRRGLQNEQFF. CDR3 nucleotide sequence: TGCAGCCGACGGCGGGGGCTCCAGAATGAGCAGTTCTTC.

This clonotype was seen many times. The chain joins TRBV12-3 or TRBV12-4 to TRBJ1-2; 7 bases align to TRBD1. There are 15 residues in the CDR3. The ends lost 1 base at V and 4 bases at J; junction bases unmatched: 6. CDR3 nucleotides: TGTGCCAGCAGTTTAGGACAGGGTCCCGGCTATGGCTACACCTTC. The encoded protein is CASSLGQGPGYGYTF.

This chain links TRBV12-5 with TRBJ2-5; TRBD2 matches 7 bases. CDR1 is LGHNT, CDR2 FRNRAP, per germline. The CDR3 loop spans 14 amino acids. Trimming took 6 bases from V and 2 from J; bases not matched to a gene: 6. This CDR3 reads CASGQGTIQETQYF. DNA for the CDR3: TGTGCTAGTGGCCAAGGGACTATTCAAGAGACCCAGTACTTC.

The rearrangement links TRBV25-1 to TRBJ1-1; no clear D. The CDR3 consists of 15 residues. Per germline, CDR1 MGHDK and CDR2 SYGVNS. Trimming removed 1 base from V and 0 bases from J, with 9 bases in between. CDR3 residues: CASSESGKVNTEAFF. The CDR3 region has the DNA TGTGCCAGCAGTGAATCAGGTAAAGTGAACACTGAAGCTTTCTTT.

DNA for the CDR3: TGTGCCAGCAGTCAGACAGGGGGAGAGACCCAGTACTTC. Amino acids: CASSQTGGETQYF. The chain is built from TRBV12-3 or TRBV12-4 and TRBJ2-5; 9 bases line up with TRBD1. The CDR3 is made up of 13 amino acids. V shed 5 bases, J shed 4 bases, and the junction held 2 bases outside the gene matches.

CDR3 DNA sequence: TGTGCCAGCAGTGAAGACCTTAGCGGGGGAAGGTTTACAGATACGCAGTATTTT. Protein: CASSEDLSGGRFTDTQYF. This chain links TRBV2 with TRBJ2-3; 9 positions agree with TRBD2. This CDR3 is 18 amino acids long. Germline-derived CDR1 and CDR2 are SNHLY and FYNNEI. J lost 3 bases, V lost 1 base, and 11 bases had no gene match.

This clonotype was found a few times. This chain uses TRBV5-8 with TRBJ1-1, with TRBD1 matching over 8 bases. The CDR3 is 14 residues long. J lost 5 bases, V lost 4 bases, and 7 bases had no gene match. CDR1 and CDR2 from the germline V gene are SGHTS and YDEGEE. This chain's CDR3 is CASSLDHRGTEAFF. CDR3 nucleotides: TGTGCCAGCAGCCTGGATCACAGGGGGACTGAAGCTTTCTTT.

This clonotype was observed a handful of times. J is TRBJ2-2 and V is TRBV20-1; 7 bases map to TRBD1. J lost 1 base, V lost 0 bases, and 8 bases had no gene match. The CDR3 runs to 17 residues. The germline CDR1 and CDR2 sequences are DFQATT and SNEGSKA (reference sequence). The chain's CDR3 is CSARDLFRQGNTGELFF. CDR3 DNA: TGCAGTGCTAGAGATTTATTTAGACAGGGGAACACCGGGGAGCTGTTTTTT.

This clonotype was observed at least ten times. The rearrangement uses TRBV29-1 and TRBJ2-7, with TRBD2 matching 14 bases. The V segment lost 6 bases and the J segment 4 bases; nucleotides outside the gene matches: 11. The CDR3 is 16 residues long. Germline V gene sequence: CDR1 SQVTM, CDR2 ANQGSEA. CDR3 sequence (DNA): TGCAGCGTCGACGGACTAGCGGGGGGCTCCTTTTACGAGCAGTACTTC. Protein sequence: CSVDGLAGGSFYEQYF.

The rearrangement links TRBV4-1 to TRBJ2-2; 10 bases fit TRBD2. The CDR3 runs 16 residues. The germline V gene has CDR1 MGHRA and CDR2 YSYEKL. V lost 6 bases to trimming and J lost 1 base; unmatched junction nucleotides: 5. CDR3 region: CASRMRLAGNTGELFF. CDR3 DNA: TGCGCCAGCAGAATGCGACTAGCGGGGAACACCGGGGAGCTGTTTTTT.

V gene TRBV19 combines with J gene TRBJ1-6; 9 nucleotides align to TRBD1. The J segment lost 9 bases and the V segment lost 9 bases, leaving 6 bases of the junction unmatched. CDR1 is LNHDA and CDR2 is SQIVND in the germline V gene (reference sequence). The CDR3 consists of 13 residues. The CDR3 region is CASRPGQGSPLHF. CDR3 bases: TGTGCCAGCCGTCCGGGACAGGGTTCACCCCTCCACTTT.